This TCR beta chain stems from a study of OX40 agonist ivuxolimab in advanced cancers. At the level of the study: Of mixed ages from roughly 23 to 80 and averaging approximately 60 years, the group was 65% to 85% male. Broader study findings: Antigen targets of the expanded peripheral T cells went undetermined. At 0.1 to 3.0 mg/kg, CD4+ and CD8+ blood T cells expanded clonally by week 6.

Clones were read by immunoSEQ multiplex PCR, and TCRdb kept only the in-frame ones, dropping some. Of 70,000 to 90,000 clones in the sample, approximately 80% were seen once. About this clone: Its antigen is unidentified.

Germline CDR1 is MNHNY and CDR2 is SVGAGI (reference sequence). The V end was cut by 6 bases, the J end by 5 bases, with 7 bases between. The length of the CDR3 is 11 residues. The sequence came from an adult with an advanced solid tumor such as melanoma, head and neck, liver or kidney cancer. The rearrangement joins TRBV6-6 to TRBJ1-2; D call uncertain. The input for sequencing was CD4+ or CD8+ T cells sorted from blood, taken in a trial of the OX40 agonist ivuxolimab. The CDR3 coding sequence is TGTGCCAGCAGCCCAATATATGGCTACACCTTC. Protein: CASSPIYGYTF.